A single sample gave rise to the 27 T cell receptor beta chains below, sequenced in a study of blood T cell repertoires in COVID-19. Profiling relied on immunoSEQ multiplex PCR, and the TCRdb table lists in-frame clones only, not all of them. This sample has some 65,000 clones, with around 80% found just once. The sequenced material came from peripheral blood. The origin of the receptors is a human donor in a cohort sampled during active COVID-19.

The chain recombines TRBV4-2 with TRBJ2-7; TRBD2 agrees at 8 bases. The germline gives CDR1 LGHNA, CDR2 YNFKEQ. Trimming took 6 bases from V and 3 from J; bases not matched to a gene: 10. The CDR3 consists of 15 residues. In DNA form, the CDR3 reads TGTGCCAGCAGTGGCGGGCTAGCGGGCGGCTACGAGCAGTACTTC. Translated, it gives CASSGGLAGGYEQYF.

The CDR3 DNA is TGTGCCACCAGTGATCCCGGGAGGGCCGGAGATACGCAGTATTTT. Translation gives CATSDPGRAGDTQYF. V and J are TRBV24-1 and TRBJ2-3, with TRBD2 matching 8 bases. The CDR3 totals 15 residues. The germline CDR1 and CDR2 sequences are KGHDR and SFDVKD. The V gene end was trimmed by 3 bases and the J gene end by 5 bases; junction bases not matched to a gene: 6.

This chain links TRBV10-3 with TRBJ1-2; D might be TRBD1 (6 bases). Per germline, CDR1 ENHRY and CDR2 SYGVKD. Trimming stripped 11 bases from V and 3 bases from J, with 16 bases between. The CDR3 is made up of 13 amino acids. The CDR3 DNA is TGTGCCCTCCGGGGGGCGGTGGACTATGGCTACACCTTC. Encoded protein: CALRGAVDYGYTF.

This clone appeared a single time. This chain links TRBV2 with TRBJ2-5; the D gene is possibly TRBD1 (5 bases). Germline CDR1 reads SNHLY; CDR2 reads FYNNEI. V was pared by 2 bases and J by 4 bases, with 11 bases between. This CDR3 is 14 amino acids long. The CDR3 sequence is CASSEIRVGETQYF. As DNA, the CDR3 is TGTGCCAGCAGTGAAATCAGGGTGGGAGAGACCCAGTACTTC.

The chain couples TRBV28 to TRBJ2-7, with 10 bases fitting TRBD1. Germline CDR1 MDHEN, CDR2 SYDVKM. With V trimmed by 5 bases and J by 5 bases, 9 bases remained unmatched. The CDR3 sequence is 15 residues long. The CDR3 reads CASSTPGQGIHEQYF. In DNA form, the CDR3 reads TGTGCCAGCAGTACCCCGGGACAGGGGATCCACGAGCAGTACTTC.

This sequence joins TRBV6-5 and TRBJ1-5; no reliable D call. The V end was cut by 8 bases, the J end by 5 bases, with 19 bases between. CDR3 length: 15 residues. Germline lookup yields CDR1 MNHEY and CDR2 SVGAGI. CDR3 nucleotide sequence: TGTGCCAGCCGAAGGGAGGGTGGCTCAGATCAGCCCCAGCATTTT. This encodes CASRREGGSDQPQHF.

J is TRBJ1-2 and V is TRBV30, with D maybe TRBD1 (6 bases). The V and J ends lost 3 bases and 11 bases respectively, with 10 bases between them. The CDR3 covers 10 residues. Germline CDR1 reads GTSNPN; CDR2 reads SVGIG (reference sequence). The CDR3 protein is CAWRKGGYTF. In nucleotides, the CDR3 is TGTGCCTGGAGGAAAGGGGGATACACCTTC.

The CDR3: CASSRQALNYGYTF. DNA for the CDR3: TGTGCCAGCAGCCGACAAGCCCTTAACTATGGCTACACCTTC. V usage is TRBV6-2 or TRBV6-3 and J usage is TRBJ1-2; D gene uncertain. CDR3 length: 14 residues. Germline V gene lookup returns CDR1 MNHEY and CDR2 SVGEGT. Trimming pared 6 bases from V and 1 base from J, leaving 12 bases between.

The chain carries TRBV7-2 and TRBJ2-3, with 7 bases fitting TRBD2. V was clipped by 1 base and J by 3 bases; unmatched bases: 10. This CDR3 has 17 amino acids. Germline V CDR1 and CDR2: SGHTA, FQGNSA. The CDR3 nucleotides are TGTGCCAGCAGCTTAGATAGTGCGGGAGCCAAGACAGATACGCAGTATTTT. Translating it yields CASSLDSAGAKTDTQYF. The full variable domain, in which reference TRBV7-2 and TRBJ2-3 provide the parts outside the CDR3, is GAGVSQSPSNKVTEKGKDVELRCDPISGHTALYWYRQSLGQGLEFLIYFQGNSAPDKSGLPSDRFSAERTGGSVSTLTIQRTQQEDSAVYLCASSLDSAGAKTDTQYFGPGTRLTVL.

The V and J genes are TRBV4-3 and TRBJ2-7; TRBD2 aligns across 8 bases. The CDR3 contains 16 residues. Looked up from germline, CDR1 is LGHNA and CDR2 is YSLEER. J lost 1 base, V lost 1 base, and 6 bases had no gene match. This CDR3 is CASSQAMTSASYEQYF. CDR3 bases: TGCGCCAGCAGCCAAGCCATGACTAGCGCGTCCTACGAGCAGTACTTC.

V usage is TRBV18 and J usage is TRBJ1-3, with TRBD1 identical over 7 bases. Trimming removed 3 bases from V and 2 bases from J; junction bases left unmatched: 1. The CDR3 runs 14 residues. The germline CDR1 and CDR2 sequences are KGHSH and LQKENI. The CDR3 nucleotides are TGTGCCAGCTCACCCGACAGGGCTGGAAACACCATATATTTT. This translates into CASSPDRAGNTIYF.

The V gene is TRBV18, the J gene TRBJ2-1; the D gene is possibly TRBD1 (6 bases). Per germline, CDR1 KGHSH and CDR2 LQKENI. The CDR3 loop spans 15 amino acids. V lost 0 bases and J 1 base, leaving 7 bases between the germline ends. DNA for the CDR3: TGTGCCAGCTCACCACCGAGGGGGTCCTACAATGAGCAGTTCTTC. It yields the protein CASSPPRGSYNEQFF.

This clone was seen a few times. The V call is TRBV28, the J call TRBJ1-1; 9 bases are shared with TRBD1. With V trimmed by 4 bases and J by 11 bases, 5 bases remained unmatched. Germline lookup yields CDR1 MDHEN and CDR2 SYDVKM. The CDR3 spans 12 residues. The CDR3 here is CASSSGQGMAFF. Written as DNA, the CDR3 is TGTGCCAGCAGTTCGGGACAGGGTATGGCTTTCTTT.

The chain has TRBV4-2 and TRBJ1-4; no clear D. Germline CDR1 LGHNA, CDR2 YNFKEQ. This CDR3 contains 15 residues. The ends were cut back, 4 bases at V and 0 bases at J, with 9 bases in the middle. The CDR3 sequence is CASSPQVATNEKLFF. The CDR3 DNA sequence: TGTGCCAGCAGCCCGCAGGTCGCAACTAATGAAAAACTGTTTTTT.

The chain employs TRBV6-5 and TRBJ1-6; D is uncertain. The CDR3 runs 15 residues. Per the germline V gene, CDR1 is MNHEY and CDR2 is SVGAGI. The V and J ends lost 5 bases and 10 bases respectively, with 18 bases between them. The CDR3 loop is CASSTLLGQRSPLHF. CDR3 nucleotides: TGTGCCAGCAGTACCCTCCTGGGCCAAAGATCACCCCTCCACTTT.

This chain's CDR3 is CASSPTGRPNNEQFF. CDR3 bases: TGTGCCAGCAGCCCGACGGGGAGGCCCAACAATGAGCAGTTCTTC. The genes are TRBV3-1 (or the pseudogene TRBV3-2) and TRBJ2-1, with a possible D match to TRBD2 (6 bases). This CDR3 is 15 amino acids long. The V end was cut by 4 bases, the J end by 5 bases, with 15 bases between. Germline V CDR1 and CDR2: LGHDT, YNNKEL (reference sequence).

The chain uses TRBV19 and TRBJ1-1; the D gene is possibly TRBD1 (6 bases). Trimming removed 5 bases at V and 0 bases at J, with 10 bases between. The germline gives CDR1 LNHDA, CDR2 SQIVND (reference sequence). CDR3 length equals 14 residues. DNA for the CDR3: TGTGCCAGTAGTTCCAGGGGAATGAACACTGAAGCTTTCTTT. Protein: CASSSRGMNTEAFF.

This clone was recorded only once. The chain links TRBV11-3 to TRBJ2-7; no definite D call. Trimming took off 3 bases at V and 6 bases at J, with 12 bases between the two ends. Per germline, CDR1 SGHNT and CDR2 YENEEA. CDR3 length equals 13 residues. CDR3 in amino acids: CASSFRVDSEQYF. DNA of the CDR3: TGTGCCAGCAGCTTTCGTGTTGATAGCGAGCAGTACTTC. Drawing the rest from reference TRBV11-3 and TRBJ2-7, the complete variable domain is EAGVVQSPRYKIIEKKQPVAFWCNPISGHNTLYWYLQNLGQGPELLIRYENEEAVDDSQLPKDRFSAERLKGVDSTLKIQPAELGDSAVYLCASSFRVDSEQYFGPGTRLTVT.

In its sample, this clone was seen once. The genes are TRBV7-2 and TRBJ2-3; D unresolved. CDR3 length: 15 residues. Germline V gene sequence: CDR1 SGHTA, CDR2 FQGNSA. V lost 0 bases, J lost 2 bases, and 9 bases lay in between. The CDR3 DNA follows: TGTGCCAGCAGCTTAGCGGCTCAACACACAGATACGCAGTATTTT. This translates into CASSLAAQHTDTQYF.

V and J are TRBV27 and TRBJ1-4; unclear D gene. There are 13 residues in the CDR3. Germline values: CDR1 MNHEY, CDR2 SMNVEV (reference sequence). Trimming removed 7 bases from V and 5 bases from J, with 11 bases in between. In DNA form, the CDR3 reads TGTGCCAGCAAGGGTCCGGGAAATGAAAAACTGTTTTTT. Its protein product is CASKGPGNEKLFF.

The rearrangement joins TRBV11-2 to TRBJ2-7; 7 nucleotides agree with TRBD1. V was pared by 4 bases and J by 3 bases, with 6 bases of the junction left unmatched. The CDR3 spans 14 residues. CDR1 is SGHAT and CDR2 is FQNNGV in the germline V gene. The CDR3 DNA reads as TGTGCCAGCAGCTCGGACAGGCTTGACTACGAGCAGTACTTC. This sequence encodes CASSSDRLDYEQYF.

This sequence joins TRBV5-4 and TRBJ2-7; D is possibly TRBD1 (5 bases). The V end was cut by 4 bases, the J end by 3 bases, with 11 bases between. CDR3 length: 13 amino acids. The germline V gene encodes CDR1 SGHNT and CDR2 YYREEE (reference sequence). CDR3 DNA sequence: TGTGCCAGCAGCGCAGGGTCCTACTACGAGCAGTACTTC. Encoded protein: CASSAGSYYEQYF.

Here the CDR3 reads CASRSGLAGGFSYNEQFF. The CDR3 DNA reads TGTGCCAGCCGATCCGGGCTAGCGGGAGGTTTCTCCTACAATGAGCAGTTCTTC. This chain links TRBV5-6 with TRBJ2-1, with TRBD2 identical over 11 bases. The junction had 12 bases not matched to a gene; V was cut back by 7 bases and J by 0 bases. Germline V gene sequence: CDR1 SGHDT, CDR2 YYEEEE. The CDR3 has 18 amino acids.

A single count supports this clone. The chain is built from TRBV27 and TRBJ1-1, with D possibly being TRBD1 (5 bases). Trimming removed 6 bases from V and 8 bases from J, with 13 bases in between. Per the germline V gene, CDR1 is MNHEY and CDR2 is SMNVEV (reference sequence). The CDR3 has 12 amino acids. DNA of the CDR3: TGTGCCAGCAGAAGTACGGGGGTGGAAGCTTTCTTT. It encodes CASRSTGVEAFF.

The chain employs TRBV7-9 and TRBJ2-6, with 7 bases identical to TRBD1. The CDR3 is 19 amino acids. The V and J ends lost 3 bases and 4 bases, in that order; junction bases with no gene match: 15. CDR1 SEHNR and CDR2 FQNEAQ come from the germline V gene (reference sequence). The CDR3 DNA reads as TGTGCCAGCAGCTTTAGCGTATCAGGGGGTAATTTAGGGGCCAACGTCCTGACTTTC. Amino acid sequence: CASSFSVSGGNLGANVLTF.

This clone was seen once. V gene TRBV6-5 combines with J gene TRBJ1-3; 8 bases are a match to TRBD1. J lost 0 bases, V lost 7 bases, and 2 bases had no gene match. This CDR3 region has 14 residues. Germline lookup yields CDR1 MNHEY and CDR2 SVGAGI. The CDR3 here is CASNTGGSGNTIYF. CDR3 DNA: TGTGCCAGCAATACAGGGGGCTCTGGAAACACCATATATTTT.

The CDR3 loop is CAISESLGRQGVGEQYF. The CDR3 region has the DNA TGTGCCATCAGTGAGTCGCTGGGCCGACAGGGGGTAGGAGAGCAGTACTTC. The chain employs TRBV10-3 and TRBJ2-7; TRBD1 aligns across 9 bases. V shed 0 bases and J 7 bases; nucleotides not matched to a gene: 13. Germline V gives CDR1 ENHRY, CDR2 SYGVKD. The CDR3 extends over 17 amino acids.